The 12 T cell receptor beta chains listed next were all sequenced from one sample in a study of blood T cells in healthy people across ages (dated by TCRdb to between 2014 and 2017). The library was prepared using 5' RACE. The sample was run on an Illumina HiSeq 2500. A second PCR of about 6 to 12 cycles was run with a J-beta primer mix and a sample-barcoded 5' primer. The public reads were reprocessed in TCRdb via fastp at Q25 and MiXCR, keeping in-frame beta chains. All rows with the same CDR3 protein become a single entry with the most common DNA and genes. The table for this sample lists some 1.5 million distinct CDR3 sequences; under 55% of them were counted only once. Over 3.5% of the sample is in the top ten clones. The sequenced material came from blood. Source of these receptors: a woman younger than 30 in good health.

This clonotype was picked up many times. The J gene is TRBJ2-7, the V gene TRBV4-2; 9 positions match TRBD2. V lost 0 bases to trimming and J lost 1 base; unmatched junction nucleotides: 4. CDR1 is LGHNA, CDR2 YNFKEQ, per germline. The CDR3 loop spans 16 amino acids. The CDR3 loop reads CASSQDGSGGSYEQYF. Here the CDR3 DNA reads TGTGCCAGCAGCCAAGATGGAAGCGGGGGGTCCTACGAGCAGTACTTC.

A few counts support this clonotype. V and J are TRBV20-1 and TRBJ1-1, with 8 bases aligning to TRBD1. CDR3 length: 13 residues. Germline V CDR1 and CDR2: DFQATT, SNEGSKA (reference sequence). The V and J ends lost 8 bases and 1 base, in that order; junction bases with no gene match: 6. CDR3 nucleotide sequence: TGCAGTTCACCAGGGGGCTGGAACACTGAAGCTTTCTTT. Encoded protein: CSSPGGWNTEAFF.

This clonotype was detected a few times. This rearrangement joins TRBV20-1 to TRBJ2-7, with D perhaps matching TRBD2 (5 bases). The CDR3 loop spans 14 amino acids. Germline-derived CDR1 and CDR2 are DFQATT and SNEGSKA (reference sequence). V lost 6 bases to trimming and J lost 3 bases, with 18 bases between them. The CDR3 loop reads CSATRREYNYEQYF. Written as DNA, the CDR3 is TGCAGTGCAACAAGAAGGGAGTACAACTACGAGCAGTACTTC.

This clonotype appeared a single time. This sequence joins TRBV20-1 and TRBJ2-3; D is perhaps TRBD2 (7 bases). The CDR3 covers 15 residues. V gave up 4 bases and J gave up 5 bases, with 19 bases separating them. The germline V gene has CDR1 DFQATT and CDR2 SNEGSKA (reference sequence). The DNA of the CDR3 is TGCAGTGCTATATTTCTGGGGGGGGCAGAAGATACGCAGTATTTT. Amino acids: CSAIFLGGAEDTQYF.

The chain carries TRBV6-2 or TRBV6-3 and TRBJ1-2; 9 positions match TRBD1. The germline V gene encodes CDR1 MNHEY and CDR2 SVGEGT. The CDR3 spans 16 residues. Germline trimming cut 5 bases from V and 4 bases from J; bases unmatched to any gene: 11. The CDR3 coding sequence is TGTGCCAGCAGTCGAGCCGGGACAGGGATTTTCTATGGCTACACCTTC. Its protein is CASSRAGTGIFYGYTF.

There are a few counts of this clonotype. The rearrangement links TRBV20-1 to TRBJ1-2; TRBD1 aligns across 9 bases. The germline CDR1 and CDR2 sequences are DFQATT and SNEGSKA (reference sequence). The CDR3 covers 15 residues. J was trimmed by 5 bases and V by 3 bases; bases with no gene match: 10. CDR3 protein: CSASGTGRNPYGYTF. The CDR3 bases are TGCAGTGCTAGTGGGACAGGGCGCAACCCTTATGGCTACACCTTC.

The chain is built from TRBV20-1 and TRBJ2-3; D is perhaps TRBD2 (5 bases). This CDR3 region has 12 residues. V shed 5 bases and J shed 10 bases, with 16 bases lying between them. The germline V gene encodes CDR1 DFQATT and CDR2 SNEGSKA (reference sequence). The chain's CDR3 is CSAADSTVAQYF. CDR3 coding DNA: TGCAGTGCTGCGGACTCCACAGTGGCGCAGTATTTT.

This clonotype was seen just once. This chain joins TRBV10-3 and TRBJ2-1; TRBD2 matches 8 bases. The CDR3 covers 15 residues. With V trimmed by 5 bases and J by 2 bases, 5 bases remained unmatched. The V gene's germline CDR1 is ENHRY and CDR2 SYGVKD. The CDR3 sequence is CAISPLADPYNEQFF. The DNA of the CDR3 is TGTGCCATCAGTCCACTAGCGGACCCCTACAATGAGCAGTTCTTC.

The CDR3 DNA follows: TGTGCCAGCCGATGGGACGGGGCGGATGAAAAACTGTTTTTT. It codes for CASRWDGADEKLFF. The chain combines TRBV2 with TRBJ1-4; possible D gene TRBD1, 5 bases. Germline-derived CDR1 and CDR2 are SNHLY and FYNNEI. The CDR3 has 14 residues. Trimming cost V 8 bases and J 6 bases, with 16 bases left between them.

This clonotype was seen a handful of times. The chain links TRBV30 to TRBJ1-6, with 10 bases aligning to TRBD1. Germline V gene data show CDR1 as GTSNPN and CDR2 as SVGIG (reference sequence). V lost 1 base to trimming and J lost 7 bases; unmatched junction nucleotides: 13. The CDR3 spans 18 residues. In DNA, the CDR3 is TGTGCCTGGAGTGGCCTTGCGACAGGGGGCAGAAGGAATTCACCCCTCCACTTT. Its translation: CAWSGLATGGRRNSPLHF. Full variable domain (rest looked up from reference TRBV30 and TRBJ1-6): SQTIHQWPATLVQPVGSPLSLECTVEGTSNPNLYWYRQAAGRGLQLLFYSVGIGQISSEVPQNLSASRPQDRQFILSSKKLLLSDSGFYLCAWSGLATGGRRNSPLHFGNGTRLTVT.

The V call is TRBV30, the J call TRBJ2-7, with 7 bases that match TRBD2. This CDR3 is built from 13 residues. The germline CDR1 and CDR2 sequences are GTSNPN and SVGIG (reference sequence). V was pared by 0 bases and J by 4 bases, with 3 bases of the junction left unmatched. CDR3 region: CAWSVGGGYEQYF. For the CDR3, the DNA is TGTGCCTGGAGTGTCGGGGGAGGGTACGAGCAGTACTTC.

The chain is built from TRBV4-1 and TRBJ2-1; no clear D. The germline gives CDR1 MGHRA, CDR2 YSYEKL. Trimming cost V 3 bases and J 8 bases, with 5 bases left between them. The CDR3 length is 11 residues. CDR3 bases: TGCGCCAGCAGCCACACTCATGAGCAGTTCTTC. This translates into CASSHTHEQFF.